Presented here are 18 T cell receptor beta chains from one specimen sequenced in a study of TIL therapy for anti-PD-1-resistant metastatic lung cancer. Sequencing used immunoSEQ v3. Using immunoSEQ multiplex PCR, the repertoire was profiled, and TCRdb retains in-frame clones only, with some absent. This table holds about 50,000 clones, 79% found once. Noted time point: pre-treatment sample, taken before nivolumab and TIL therapy. The starting material was blood, obtained at baseline. The receptors here all came from a woman aged 30-79 years with non-small cell lung cancer.

The rearrangement uses TRBV23-1 and TRBJ1-2; TRBD1 agrees at 7 bases. TRBV23-1 is reported as an ORF; its role is uncertain. Trimming at V came to 2 bases and at J to 7 bases, leaving 16 bases not matched to a gene. The CDR3 length is 17 residues. The CDR3, as DNA: TGCGCCAGCAGTCAACAGGACAGGAGCGAGTCGTCAACTGGCTACACCTTC. Its protein is CASSQQDRSESSTGYTF.

This chain links TRBV2 with TRBJ1-2, with 7 nucleotides matching TRBD1. With 7 bases clipped from V and 2 bases from J, the junction kept 10 bases outside the gene matches. Germline CDR1 SNHLY, CDR2 FYNNEI. There are 15 residues in the CDR3. Here the CDR3 reads CASIGTGQRNYGYTF. The CDR3, as DNA: TGTGCCAGCATTGGGACGGGACAGAGAAACTATGGCTACACCTTC.

The chain employs TRBV6-1 and TRBJ1-2; a weak D match, TRBD1 (6 bases). The CDR3 contains 14 residues. The germline V gene encodes CDR1 MNHNS and CDR2 SASEGT. Trimming pared 7 bases from V and 0 bases from J, leaving 12 bases between. The CDR3 loop reads CASTLTGANYGYTF. The CDR3 region has the DNA TGTGCCAGCACCCTGACAGGAGCTAACTATGGCTACACCTTC.

V gene TRBV10-3 combines with J gene TRBJ2-2; 11 nucleotides line up with TRBD2. Germline values: CDR1 ENHRY, CDR2 SYGVKD. Losses at the gene ends were 3 bases for V and 5 bases for J; bases not matched to a gene: 8. This CDR3 region has 17 residues. Written as DNA, the CDR3 is TGTGCCATCAGTGAACGGGGGCTAGCGGGAGGAACCGGGGAGCTGTTTTTT. Amino acids: CAISERGLAGGTGELFF.

The J gene is TRBJ2-3, the V gene TRBV30, with 11 bases lining up with TRBD1. The germline gives CDR1 GTSNPN, CDR2 SVGIG (reference sequence). Trimming removed 8 bases from V and 5 bases from J; junction bases left unmatched: 6. The CDR3 totals 13 residues. CDR3 DNA sequence: TGTGCCAACAGGGACAGGGGGGTAGATACGCAGTATTTT. Amino acids: CANRDRGVDTQYF.

The gene calls are TRBV7-2 and TRBJ1-2; no clear D gene. From germline, CDR1 is SGHTA and CDR2 FQGNSA. V gave up 1 base and J gave up 0 bases, with 18 bases separating them. The CDR3 spans 18 residues. CDR3 protein: CASSLVGQPERSNYGYTF. The CDR3 region has the DNA TGTGCCAGCAGCTTAGTCGGGCAGCCGGAACGATCTAACTATGGCTACACCTTC.

This clone was observed a handful of times. This chain's CDR3 is CASSLSRRSYEQYF. The CDR3 nucleotides read TGTGCCAGCAGTTTAAGCCGGCGGAGCTACGAGCAGTACTTC. The rearrangement joins TRBV27 to TRBJ2-7, with unresolved D. Trimming took off 2 bases at V and 3 bases at J, with 11 bases between the two ends. This CDR3 has 14 amino acids. The germline V gene has CDR1 MNHEY and CDR2 SMNVEV (reference sequence).

The chain employs TRBV9 and TRBJ2-5, with D perhaps being TRBD1 or TRBD2 (5 bases each). CDR3 length: 15 residues. V was cut by 0 bases and J by 9 bases, with 18 bases left in between. CDR1 and CDR2 from the germline V gene are SGDLS and YYNGEE. CDR3 sequence reads: CASSVAEGSRGAQYF. The CDR3 bases are TGTGCCAGCAGCGTAGCTGAGGGTAGCCGAGGGGCCCAGTACTTC.

The chain uses TRBV6-1 and TRBJ2-1, with 7 nucleotides matching TRBD1. CDR3 size: 12 residues. V shed 8 bases and J 3 bases; nucleotides not matched to a gene: 1. Germline values: CDR1 MNHNS, CDR2 SASEGT. CDR3 in amino acids: CASGTVYNEQFF. Here the CDR3 DNA reads TGTGCCAGCGGGACAGTCTACAATGAGCAGTTCTTC.

V is TRBV2 and J is TRBJ2-5, with D perhaps matching TRBD2 (5 bases). Trimming took off 0 bases at V and 4 bases at J, with 12 bases between the two ends. Per the germline V gene, CDR1 is SNHLY and CDR2 is FYNNEI. This CDR3 spans 15 amino acids. CDR3 bases: TGTGCCAGCAGTGAAGCGGGAGTTAACGTAGAGACCCAGTACTTC. This translates into CASSEAGVNVETQYF.

The chain joins TRBV29-1 to TRBJ1-3; D remains unclear. Germline CDR1 SQVTM, CDR2 ANQGSEA. The CDR3 runs 13 residues. Trimming pared 7 bases from V and 0 bases from J, leaving 10 bases between. CDR3 amino acids: CSAVTRSGNTIYF. DNA for the CDR3: TGCAGCGCGGTAACCCGCTCTGGAAACACCATATATTTT.

J is TRBJ2-7 and V is TRBV7-2; 7 bases line up with TRBD1. The CDR3 totals 15 residues. CDR1 and CDR2 (germline): SGHTA, FQGNSA. Trimming cost V 1 base and J 2 bases; bases outside gene matches: 5. As DNA, the CDR3 is TGTGCCAGCAGCTTAGGAGACAGGGCCACCTACGAGCAGTACTTC. Its translation: CASSLGDRATYEQYF.

This clone was detected only a few times. The V and J genes are TRBV18 and TRBJ2-7; D possibly corresponds to TRBD1 (6 bases). Trimming removed 6 bases from V and 1 base from J, with 19 bases in between. The CDR3 has 16 residues. The germline V gene has CDR1 KGHSH and CDR2 LQKENI. The CDR3 protein is CASSYRDTSPSYEQYF. The CDR3 DNA sequence: TGTGCCAGCTCTTACCGGGACACATCCCCTTCCTACGAGCAGTACTTC.

The table lists this clone with a few counts. The germline gene is not matched at one end of the junction; a read error may be the cause. The rearrangement joins TRBV12-5 to TRBJ1-2; D unresolved. The CDR3 totals 9 residues. Germline-derived CDR1 and CDR2 are LGHNT and FRNRAP. As DNA, the CDR3 is TGTGCTAGTGGTGTTGTCCTGCCCTTC. This sequence encodes CASGVVLPF. Full variable domain (missing parts from reference TRBV12-5 and TRBJ1-2): DARVTQTPRHKVTEMGQEVTMRCQPILGHNTVFWYRQTMMQGLELLAYFRNRAPLDDSGMPKDRFSAEMPDATLATLKIQPSEPRDSAVYFCASGVVLPFGSGTRLTVV.

This sequence joins TRBV27 and TRBJ1-4; 9 bases agree with TRBD1. J gave up 7 bases and V 9 bases, and 9 bases lay outside the gene matches. This CDR3 is built from 14 residues. Germline loops: CDR1 MNHEY, CDR2 SMNVEV (reference sequence). The CDR3 loop is CARPGDRVFEKLFF. CDR3 nucleotides: TGTGCCAGGCCTGGGGACAGGGTATTTGAAAAACTGTTTTTT.

This chain uses TRBV4-1 with TRBJ2-5, with D possibly TRBD2 on 6 matching bases. V gave up 3 bases and J gave up 1 base, with 27 bases separating them. The germline CDR1 and CDR2 sequences are MGHRA and YSYEKL. The CDR3 runs 20 residues. The chain's CDR3 is CASSHWGTGTPKGLQETQYF. The CDR3 bases are TGCGCCAGCAGCCACTGGGGGACCGGGACTCCCAAAGGCCTCCAAGAGACCCAGTACTTC.

The chain combines TRBV29-1 with TRBJ2-3; D not resolved. CDR1 SQVTM and CDR2 ANQGSEA come from the germline V gene. The CDR3 covers 13 residues. V lost 5 bases and J 2 bases, leaving 11 bases between the germline ends. In DNA form, the CDR3 reads TGCAGCGTTCGGGCCTCCCTCACAGATACGCAGTATTTT. Translation: CSVRASLTDTQYF.

This clone was seen more than once but under ten times. The chain combines TRBV4-1 with TRBJ2-7; a weak D match, TRBD2 (5 bases). This CDR3 has 13 residues. V dropped 0 bases and J dropped 6 bases, with 9 bases sitting between them. Per the germline V gene, CDR1 is MGHRA and CDR2 is YSYEKL. This CDR3 reads CASSQEDYGEQYF. The CDR3 DNA follows: TGCGCCAGCAGCCAAGAAGACTATGGCGAGCAGTACTTC.